This T cell receptor beta chain was profiled in a study of T-cell reconstitution after alpha-beta-depleted transplantation in children. This clonotype was observed many times. CDR3 length: 16 residues. The germline CDR1 and CDR2 sequences are SGHRS and YFSETQ. V lost 6 bases to trimming and J lost 6 bases, with 25 bases between them. Unique molecular identifiers were built into the TCRbeta library. One entry per CDR3 protein results from TCRdb running MiXCR on the PCR reads. The sample has approximately 390,000 distinct CDR3 sequences, roughly a tenth seen once. The rearrangement uses TRBV5-1 and TRBJ2-7; unclear D gene. The source material was PBMCs from the stem cell graft donor, sampled from the stem cell graft. The sequence came from a human donor who donated a stem cell graft to a child with acute myeloid leukemia. Here the CDR3 reads CASTSSNGRSGPEQYF. CDR3 sequence (DNA): TGCGCCAGCACTTCTTCAAACGGACGAAGTGGTCCCGAGCAGTACTTC.